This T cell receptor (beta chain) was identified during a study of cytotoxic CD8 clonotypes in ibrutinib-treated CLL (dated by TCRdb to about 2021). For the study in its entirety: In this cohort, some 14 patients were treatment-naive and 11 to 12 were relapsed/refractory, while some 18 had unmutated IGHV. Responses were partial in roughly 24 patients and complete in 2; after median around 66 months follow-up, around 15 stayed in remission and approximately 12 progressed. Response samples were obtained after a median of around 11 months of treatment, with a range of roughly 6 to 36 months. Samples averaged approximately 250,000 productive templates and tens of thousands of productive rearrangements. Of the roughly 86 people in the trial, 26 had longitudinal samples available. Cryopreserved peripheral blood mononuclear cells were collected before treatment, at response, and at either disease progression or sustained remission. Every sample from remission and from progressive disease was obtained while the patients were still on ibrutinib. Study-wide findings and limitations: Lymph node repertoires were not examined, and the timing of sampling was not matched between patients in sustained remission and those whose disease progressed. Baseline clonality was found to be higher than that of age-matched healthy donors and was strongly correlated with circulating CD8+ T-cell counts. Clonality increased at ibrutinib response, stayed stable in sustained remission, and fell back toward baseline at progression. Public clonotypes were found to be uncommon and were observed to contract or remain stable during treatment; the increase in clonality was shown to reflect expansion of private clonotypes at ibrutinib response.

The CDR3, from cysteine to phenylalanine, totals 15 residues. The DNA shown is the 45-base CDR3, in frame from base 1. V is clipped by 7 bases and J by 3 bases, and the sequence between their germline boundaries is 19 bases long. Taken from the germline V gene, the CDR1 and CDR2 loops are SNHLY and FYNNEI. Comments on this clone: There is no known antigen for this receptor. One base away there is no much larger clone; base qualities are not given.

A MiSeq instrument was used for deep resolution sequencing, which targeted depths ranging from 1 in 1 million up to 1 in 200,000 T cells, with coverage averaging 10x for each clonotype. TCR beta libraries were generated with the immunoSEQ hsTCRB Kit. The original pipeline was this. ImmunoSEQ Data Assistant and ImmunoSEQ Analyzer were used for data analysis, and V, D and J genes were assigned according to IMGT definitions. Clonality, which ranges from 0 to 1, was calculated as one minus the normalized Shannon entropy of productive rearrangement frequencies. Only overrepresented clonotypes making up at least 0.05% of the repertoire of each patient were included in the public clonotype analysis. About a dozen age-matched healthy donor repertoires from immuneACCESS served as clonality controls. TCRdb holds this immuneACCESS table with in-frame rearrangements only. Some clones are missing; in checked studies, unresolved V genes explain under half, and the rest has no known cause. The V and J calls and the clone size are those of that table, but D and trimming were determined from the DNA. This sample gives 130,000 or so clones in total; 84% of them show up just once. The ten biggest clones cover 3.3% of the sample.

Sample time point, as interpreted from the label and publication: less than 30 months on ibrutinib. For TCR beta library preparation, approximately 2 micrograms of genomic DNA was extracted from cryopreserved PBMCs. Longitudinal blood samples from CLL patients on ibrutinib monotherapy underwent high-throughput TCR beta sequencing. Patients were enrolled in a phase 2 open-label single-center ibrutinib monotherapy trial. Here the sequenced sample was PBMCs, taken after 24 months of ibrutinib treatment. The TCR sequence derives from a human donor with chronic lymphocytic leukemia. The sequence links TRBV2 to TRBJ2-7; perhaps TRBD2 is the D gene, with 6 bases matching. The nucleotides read TGTGCCAGCAAGATGGAGGGAGGCCCCTACTACGAGCAGTACTTC. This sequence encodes CASKMEGGPYYEQYF.